This T cell receptor beta chain was captured in a study of blood T cells in healthy people across ages. Study findings and constraints: PBMCs left unsorted prevented a conclusive naive versus antigen-experienced comparison.

CDR3 length: 14 amino acids. V gave up 8 bases and J gave up 5 bases; unmatched junction bases: 10. Germline CDR1 and CDR2: SGHKS and YYEKEE (reference sequence). It was with a sample-barcoded 5' primer and a J-beta primer mix that a second PCR of roughly 7 to 11 cycles was run. TCRdb re-called the 5' RACE reads with MiXCR, one entry per CDR3 protein. The repertoire consists of some 1.5 million distinct CDR3 sequences, with 28% occurring once and the leading ten covering over 7%. For this clonotype: Its matching antigen is unknown.

This TCR was recovered from a woman aged 25 to 39 in good health. The rearrangement joins TRBV5-5 to TRBJ1-2; the match to TRBD1 covers 9 bases. The source material was blood. CDR3: CASLQTGGLYGYTF. The CDR3 bases are TGTGCCAGTCTACAGACAGGGGGACTATATGGCTACACCTTC.